A single sample is the source of the 27 T cell receptor beta chains below, sequenced in a study of T cell responses to AZD1222 COVID-19 vaccine. This table comes from immunoSEQ multiplex PCR, and its TCRdb copy is limited to in-frame clones, with some not included. Of 150,000 or so clones in the sample, 70% to 90% are singletons; the top ten hold 1.6%. The sequences come from peripheral blood, collected on day 0 of AZD1222 vaccination. These receptors were collected from an adult in good health.

The J gene is TRBJ2-2, the V gene TRBV7-9, with TRBD1 identical over 8 bases. This CDR3 contains 14 residues. Germline values: CDR1 SEHNR, CDR2 FQNEAQ (reference sequence). Trimming cost V 5 bases and J 6 bases; bases outside gene matches: 5. For the CDR3, the DNA is TGTGCCAGCAGCCACATACAGGGGGCCGGGGAGCTGTTTTTT. Amino acid sequence: CASSHIQGAGELFF.

The rearrangement joins TRBV28 to TRBJ2-2; 10 nucleotides line up with TRBD1. V lost 5 bases to trimming and J lost 3 bases; unmatched junction nucleotides: 3. Per germline, CDR1 MDHEN and CDR2 SYDVKM. The CDR3 runs to 15 residues. CDR3 in DNA: TGTGCCAGCAGTGACAGGGGGCCGGACACCGGGGAGCTGTTTTTT. Translation gives CASSDRGPDTGELFF.

The chain couples TRBV18 to TRBJ2-1; 7 bases map to TRBD1. Germline V gene lookup returns CDR1 KGHSH and CDR2 LQKENI. The CDR3 sequence is 15 residues long. The V and J ends lost 6 bases and 6 bases, in that order; junction bases with no gene match: 11. The CDR3 region is CASSTGTVLVNEQFF. The CDR3 region has the DNA TGTGCCAGCTCGACCGGGACAGTTCTGGTCAATGAGCAGTTCTTC.

This chain joins TRBV5-1 and TRBJ2-7; 7 bases are a match to TRBD1. Germline assignment: CDR1 SGHRS and CDR2 YFSETQ. The CDR3 runs 16 residues. V lost 0 bases to trimming and J lost 2 bases; unmatched junction nucleotides: 8. DNA of the CDR3: TGCGCCAGCAGCTTGGGTACAGGGGCCTCAACCTACGAGCAGTACGTC. It is translated as CASSLGTGASTYEQYV.

This chain links TRBV2 with TRBJ1-2; no definite D call. V lost 6 bases to trimming and J lost 7 bases, with 15 bases between them. The CDR3 length is 13 residues. Germline CDR1 is SNHLY and CDR2 is FYNNEI. In nucleotides, the CDR3 is TGTGCCAGCAGCGAGACTCCTACGGGTGGCTACACCTTC. Protein: CASSETPTGGYTF.

V is TRBV7-2 and J is TRBJ1-6, with D possibly being TRBD1 (5 bases). Between the trimmed V and J ends, which lost 5 bases and 9 bases, there was a span of 17 bases. This CDR3 has 15 residues. The germline CDR1 and CDR2 sequences are SGHTA and FQGNSA. This chain's CDR3 is CASSVSGLGPSPLHF. The CDR3 nucleotides are TGTGCCAGCAGCGTCTCGGGACTCGGGCCTTCACCCCTCCACTTT.

The chain employs TRBV28 and TRBJ1-4; a weak D match, TRBD1 (5 bases). Germline V gene data show CDR1 as MDHEN and CDR2 as SYDVKM. The CDR3 is 16 residues long. Trimming shortened V by 7 bases and J by 0 bases, and 15 bases separated the two germline ends. The CDR3 protein is CASTMGVVATNEKLFF. Here the CDR3 DNA reads TGTGCCAGCACAATGGGGGTCGTTGCAACTAATGAAAAACTGTTTTTT.

The V gene is TRBV6-5, the J gene TRBJ2-7; the D call may be TRBD1 or TRBD2 (5 bases each). Germline V CDR1 and CDR2: MNHEY, SVGAGI. The V gene lost 5 bases and the J gene lost 4 bases, with 12 bases spanning the gap. CDR3 length: 13 amino acids. As DNA, the CDR3 is TGTGCCAGCAGTCCTCGGGGCCTTTACGAGCAGTACGTC. Translation: CASSPRGLYEQYV.

In DNA, the CDR3 is TGTGCCAGCAGTTACAGAGCGAACACTGAAGCTTTCTTT. Its protein product is CASSYRANTEAFF. The V call is TRBV12-3 or TRBV12-4, the J call TRBJ1-1; D uncertain. V lost 4 bases and J lost 1, with 7 bases in between. This CDR3 contains 13 residues.

The CDR3 sequence: CASSEIWSYGYTF. The CDR3 region has the DNA TGTGCCAGCAGTGAGATATGGTCCTATGGCTACACCTTC. This chain connects TRBV6-1 to TRBJ1-2; D is undetermined. Germline CDR1 is MNHNS and CDR2 is SASEGT. The V and J ends lost 3 bases and 4 bases respectively, with 9 bases between them. CDR3 length equals 13 residues.

This chain uses TRBV29-1 with TRBJ2-7, with unresolved D. CDR1 SQVTM and CDR2 ANQGSEA come from the germline V gene. Deletions cut 4 bases from V and 3 bases from J, with 4 bases between. The CDR3 spans 10 residues. The CDR3 spells CSVGDYEQYF. The CDR3 nucleotides read TGCAGCGTTGGAGACTACGAGCAGTACTTC.

The rearrangement joins TRBV30 to TRBJ1-4, with no clear D. The V end was cut by 2 bases, the J end by 8 bases, with 12 bases between. Looked up from germline, CDR1 is GTSNPN and CDR2 is SVGIG (reference sequence). There are 13 residues in the CDR3. CDR3 sequence (DNA): TGTGCCTGGAGTTTGTCAGTACGCGAAAAACTGTTTTTT. It translates to CAWSLSVREKLFF.

The chain employs TRBV20-1 and TRBJ1-2; D remains unclear. This CDR3 has 10 residues. Germline values: CDR1 DFQATT, CDR2 SNEGSKA (reference sequence). V lost 3 bases, J lost 4 bases, and 3 bases lay in between. The CDR3 here is CSASIYGYTF. CDR3 sequence (DNA): TGCAGTGCTAGCATCTATGGCTACACCTTC.

V gene TRBV19 combines with J gene TRBJ2-1; the D gene is possibly TRBD1 (6 bases). Germline V gene data show CDR1 as LNHDA and CDR2 as SQIVND (reference sequence). This CDR3 comprises 14 residues. Deletions cut 5 bases from V and 6 bases from J, with 14 bases between. CDR3 coding DNA: TGTGCCAGTAGTGTTGACAGGCTACTCAATGAGCAGTTCTTC. Residues: CASSVDRLLNEQFF.

Regarding this clone: Other DNA sequences in this specimen translate into the identical CDR3. The chain carries TRBV19 and TRBJ2-5; 8 bases map to TRBD2. This CDR3 is 14 amino acids long. CDR1 LNHDA and CDR2 SQIVND come from the germline V gene (reference sequence). V lost 5 bases and J lost 2; bases outside the gene matches: 4. The CDR3 coding sequence is TGTGCCAGTAGTTCCCGCGGGGGGCAAGAGACCCAGTACTTC. Encoded protein: CASSSRGGQETQYF.

CDR3 protein: CASSRHSVGYNEQFF. The DNA for the CDR3 is TGTGCCAGCAGCCGACATTCGGTTGGCTACAATGAGCAGTTCTTC. The V call is TRBV11-1, the J call TRBJ2-1, with D unresolved. Trimming pared 5 bases from V and 3 bases from J, leaving 14 bases between. The length of the CDR3 is 15 residues. Germline CDR1 and CDR2: SGHAT and FQDESV (reference sequence).

This chain's CDR3 is CASTGTGITYGYTF. CDR3 DNA: TGTGCCAGCACCGGGACAGGGATAACCTATGGCTACACCTTC. The gene calls are TRBV28 and TRBJ1-2, with TRBD1 matching 9 bases. Trimming at V came to 7 bases and at J to 4 bases, leaving 7 bases not matched to a gene. CDR1 MDHEN and CDR2 SYDVKM come from the germline V gene. There are 14 residues in the CDR3.

This clone was counted a single time. The chain has TRBV11-2 and TRBJ1-1; no definite D call. Looked up from germline, CDR1 is SGHAT and CDR2 is FQNNGV. Deletions cut 1 base from V and 11 bases from J, with 17 bases between. The CDR3 spans 14 residues. CDR3 nucleotides: TGTGCCAGCAGCTTAGTAGGGTCAGTGGATCGCGCTTTCTTT. Residues: CASSLVGSVDRAFF.

This clone has a handful of counts. The V and J genes are TRBV28 and TRBJ2-7; D is undetermined. Germline V gene lookup returns CDR1 MDHEN and CDR2 SYDVKM. Deletions cut 6 bases from V and 2 bases from J, with 20 bases between. The length of the CDR3 is 16 residues. CDR3 loop: CASSNTASGGTYEQYV. CDR3 DNA: TGTGCCAGCAGCAACACTGCCTCCGGCGGCACCTACGAGCAGTACGTC.

The chain employs TRBV3-1 (or the pseudogene TRBV3-2) and TRBJ2-1; no clear D gene. The CDR3 contains 11 residues. Trimming stripped 6 bases from V and 5 bases from J, with 5 bases between. Germline lookup yields CDR1 LGHDT and CDR2 YNNKEL (reference sequence). The CDR3 here is CASSRNNEQFF. The CDR3 DNA is TGTGCCAGCAGTAGGAACAATGAGCAGTTCTTC.

This chain links TRBV27 with TRBJ2-3; 10 bases match TRBD2. The CDR3 length is 15 residues. The ends lost 6 bases at V and 0 bases at J; junction bases unmatched: 3. The germline CDR1 and CDR2 sequences are MNHEY and SMNVEV (reference sequence). The CDR3 nucleotides read TGTGCCAGCAGGTTGACTAGCGGGAGCACAGATACGCAGTATTTT. Its protein is CASRLTSGSTDTQYF.

The count of this clone is one. The gene calls are TRBV28 and TRBJ1-2; D is possibly TRBD1 (6 bases). V lost 10 bases and J lost 8, with 20 bases in between. The CDR3 totals 13 residues. Germline lookup yields CDR1 MDHEN and CDR2 SYDVKM. CDR3 DNA: TGTGCCACCCTCTCACAGGGAATAGTGGGCTACACCTTC. Protein product: CATLSQGIVGYTF.

V gene TRBV12-3 or TRBV12-4 combines with J gene TRBJ1-1, with D hard to call. V shed 4 bases and J shed 1 base, with 7 bases lying between them. The CDR3 runs to 13 residues. CDR3 sequence reads: CASSSFSNTEAFF. The CDR3 DNA sequence: TGTGCCAGCAGTTCCTTCTCGAACACTGAAGCTTTCTTT.

This chain links TRBV5-4 with TRBJ1-6; 10 nucleotides agree with TRBD1. Germline CDR1 is SGHNT and CDR2 is YYREEE (reference sequence). With V trimmed by 4 bases and J by 9 bases, 7 bases remained unmatched. The CDR3 spans 15 residues. The CDR3 loop reads CASSPWGQGTSPLHF. CDR3 nucleotides: TGTGCCAGCAGCCCCTGGGGACAGGGGACTTCACCCCTCCACTTT.

The chain combines TRBV2 with TRBJ2-1; a weak D match, TRBD2 (6 bases). The CDR3 length is 14 residues. Trimming took 6 bases from V and 2 from J, leaving 11 bases between them. CDR1 is SNHLY, CDR2 FYNNEI, per germline. CDR3 sequence (DNA): TGTGCCAGCAGGGGAGGTGGGGCCTACAATGAGCAGTTCTTC. Protein product: CASRGGGAYNEQFF.

The chain's CDR3 is CASSFLPGTLTEAFF. In DNA, the CDR3 is TGTGCCAGCAGCTTCCTTCCCGGGACGCTCACTGAAGCTTTCTTT. The chain joins TRBV7-2 to TRBJ1-1; tentative D call: TRBD1 (5 bases). The V end was cut by 3 bases, the J end by 4 bases, with 15 bases between. In germline, CDR1 is SGHTA, CDR2 FQGNSA. The length of the CDR3 is 15 residues.

The CDR3 bases are TGTGCCAGCAGCGTAGGTGGAGGGTCCCTTCTTACGCAGTATTTT. It codes for CASSVGGGSLLTQYF. The V call is TRBV9, the J call TRBJ2-3, with a possible D match to TRBD2 (6 bases). This CDR3 contains 15 residues. In germline, CDR1 is SGDLS, CDR2 YYNGEE. Trimming stripped 0 bases from V and 8 bases from J, with 16 bases between. Supplemented by reference TRBV9 and TRBJ2-3, the full variable domain reads DSGVTQTPKHLITATGQRVTLRCSPRSGDLSVYWYQQSLDQGLQFLIQYYNGEERAKGNILERFSAQQFPDLHSELNLSSLELGDSALYFCASSVGGGSLLTQYFGPGTRLTVL.